This T cell receptor beta chain was found in a study of T cells in Graves' hyperthyroidism and ophthalmopathy. Template material for amplifying TCR beta CDR3 regions consisted of RNA transcripts. HTBI primers were used for first-round RT-PCR of the TCR CDR3. TCRdb ran MiXCR on the multiplex PCR reads and lists one entry per CDR3 protein. The sample yields 200,000 to 250,000 distinct CDR3 sequences, roughly 17% seen once. This clonotype was detected a few times. Looked up from germline, CDR1 is LGHNT and CDR2 is FRNRAP. The CDR3 is made up of 17 amino acids. The ends were cut back, 0 bases at V and 7 bases at J, with 18 bases in the middle.

Sequenced sample: blood. The chain joins TRBV12-5 to TRBJ2-2; the D call may be TRBD1 or TRBD2 (7 bases each). The TCR originated in a man in his fifties or sixties with Graves' hyperthyroidism. The DNA of the CDR3 is TGTGCTAGTGGTTTGGTACAGGGGACTATGCTAAGCGGGGAGCTGTTTTTT. It is translated as CASGLVQGTMLSGELFF.